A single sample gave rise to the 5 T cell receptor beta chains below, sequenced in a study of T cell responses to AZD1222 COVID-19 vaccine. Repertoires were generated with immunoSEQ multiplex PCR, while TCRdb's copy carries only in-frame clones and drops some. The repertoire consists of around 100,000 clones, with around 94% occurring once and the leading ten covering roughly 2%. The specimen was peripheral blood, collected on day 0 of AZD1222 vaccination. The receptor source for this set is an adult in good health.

For the CDR3, the DNA is TGTGCCAGTAGTAACCAGGGGGCACGGGGCTACACCTTC. Translating gives CASSNQGARGYTF. The chain combines TRBV19 with TRBJ1-2; 8 nucleotides match TRBD1. The junction had 6 bases not matched to a gene; V was cut back by 4 bases and J by 8 bases. CDR3 length equals 13 residues. Germline V CDR1 and CDR2: LNHDA, SQIVND (reference sequence).

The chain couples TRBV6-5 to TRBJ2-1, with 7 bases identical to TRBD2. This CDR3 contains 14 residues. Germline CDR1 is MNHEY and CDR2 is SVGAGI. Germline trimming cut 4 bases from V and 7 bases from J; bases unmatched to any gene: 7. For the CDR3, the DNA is TGTGCCAGCAGTTCTCCCCGCGGGGGTAATGAGCAGTTCTTC. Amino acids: CASSSPRGGNEQFF.

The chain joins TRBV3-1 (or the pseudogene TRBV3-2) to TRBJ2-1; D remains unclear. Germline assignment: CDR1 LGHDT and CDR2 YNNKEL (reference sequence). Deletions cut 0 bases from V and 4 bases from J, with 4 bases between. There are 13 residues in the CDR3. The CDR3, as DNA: TGTGCCAGCAGCCAAGACCGATACAATGAGCAGTTCTTC. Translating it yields CASSQDRYNEQFF.

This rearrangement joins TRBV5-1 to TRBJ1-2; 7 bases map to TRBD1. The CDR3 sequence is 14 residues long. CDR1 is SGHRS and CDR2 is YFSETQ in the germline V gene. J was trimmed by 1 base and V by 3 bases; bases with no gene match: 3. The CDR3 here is CASSSGDSNYGYTF. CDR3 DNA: TGCGCCAGCAGCTCGGGGGACAGTAACTATGGCTACACCTTC.

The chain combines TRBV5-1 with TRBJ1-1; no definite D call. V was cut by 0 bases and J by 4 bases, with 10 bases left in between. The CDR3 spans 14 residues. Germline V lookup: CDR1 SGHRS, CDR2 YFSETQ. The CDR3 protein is CASSLEAASTEAFF. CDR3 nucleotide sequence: TGCGCCAGCAGCTTGGAAGCCGCATCCACTGAAGCTTTCTTT.